A single sample is the source of the 10 T cell receptor beta chains below, sequenced in a study of control samples from healthy donors and cancer patients. Only in-frame clones appear in the TCRdb table, and some are missing; sequencing was by immunoSEQ multiplex PCR. The repertoire holds under 150,000 clones, with just under 95% as singletons. Material for sequencing was blood. Receptors were obtained from a man aged 25-40 years in good health.

This chain links TRBV7-9 with TRBJ2-1, with 7 bases identical to TRBD2. The CDR3 runs 12 residues. The germline V gene encodes CDR1 SEHNR and CDR2 FQNEAQ (reference sequence). With 5 bases clipped from V and 9 bases from J, the junction kept 4 bases outside the gene matches. In DNA, the CDR3 is TGTGCCAGCAGCCGCGGGAGAAGTGAGCAGTTCTTC. Its protein product is CASSRGRSEQFF. Full variable domain (missing parts from reference TRBV7-9 and TRBJ2-1): DTGVSQNPRHKITKRGQNVTFRCDPISEHNRLYWYRQTLGQGPEFLTYFQNEAQLEKSRLLSDRFSAERPKGSFSTLEIQRTEQGDSAMYLCASSRGRSEQFFGPGTRLTVL.

This chain joins TRBV7-2 and TRBJ2-2; 8 bases are shared with TRBD2. The CDR3 is made up of 17 amino acids. Germline V lookup: CDR1 SGHTA, CDR2 FQGNSA. Trimming removed 1 base from V and 4 bases from J; junction bases left unmatched: 8. CDR3 nucleotides: TGTGCCAGCAGCTTAGAGAGCGGGAGAATTGGCACCGGGGAGCTGTTTTTT. It is translated as CASSLESGRIGTGELFF.

The rearrangement uses TRBV12-3 or TRBV12-4 and TRBJ2-3; unclear D gene. Deletions cut 3 bases from V and 7 bases from J, with 8 bases between. The CDR3 is 12 amino acids. CDR3 amino acids: CASSFFMNTQYF. The DNA of the CDR3 is TGTGCCAGCAGTTTCTTCATGAATACGCAGTATTTT.

The chain combines TRBV7-2 with TRBJ2-3; unclear D gene. The CDR3 consists of 16 residues. The ends were cut back, 2 bases at V and 2 bases at J, with 14 bases in the middle. Germline-derived CDR1 and CDR2 are SGHTA and FQGNSA. This CDR3 is CASSLFRRGVTDTQYF. The CDR3 DNA is TGTGCCAGCAGCTTATTTAGGCGAGGCGTCACAGATACGCAGTATTTT.

The genes are TRBV21-1 and TRBJ1-2. TRBV21-1 is described as a pseudogene. The CDR3 contains 13 residues. CDR3 DNA sequence: TGTGCCAGCACCTCCGGCATTCCGGGAGGCTACACCTTC. It specifies CASTSGIPGGYTF.

The rearrangement uses TRBV2 and TRBJ2-1; D unclear. The germline gives CDR1 SNHLY, CDR2 FYNNEI. V lost 7 bases, J lost 4 bases, and 5 bases lay in between. The CDR3 runs 11 residues. The CDR3 sequence: CASTPYNEQFF. DNA for the CDR3: TGTGCCAGCACCCCATACAATGAGCAGTTCTTC.

The V gene is TRBV2, the J gene TRBJ2-3, with no clear D. V was shortened by 5 bases and J by 0 bases, with 9 bases between the two germline ends. This CDR3 has 14 residues. From germline, CDR1 is SNHLY and CDR2 FYNNEI. The CDR3 region has the DNA TGTGCCAGCAGTACCTGGCGTAGCACAGATACGCAGTATTTT. Translating it yields CASSTWRSTDTQYF.

The CDR3 DNA is TGTGCCAGCAGTTTCGGGGAGTGGGAGACCCAGTACTTC. Protein: CASSFGEWETQYF. The genes are TRBV12-3 or TRBV12-4 and TRBJ2-5; maybe TRBD2 (5 bases). The CDR3 extends over 13 amino acids. The ends were cut back, 3 bases at V and 5 bases at J, with 10 bases in the middle.

V gene TRBV3-1 (or the pseudogene TRBV3-2) combines with J gene TRBJ1-2, with D possibly TRBD1 on 6 matching bases. V was pared by 4 bases and J by 8 bases, with 11 bases between. Germline V CDR1 and CDR2: LGHDT, YNNKEL (reference sequence). This CDR3 has 12 residues. This chain's CDR3 is CASSRNREGYTF. CDR3 sequence (DNA): TGTGCCAGCAGCCGAAACAGGGAAGGCTACACCTTC.

V gene TRBV7-9 combines with J gene TRBJ2-2, with TRBD2 matching over 10 bases. Germline assignment: CDR1 SEHNR and CDR2 FQNEAQ (reference sequence). J lost 8 bases, V lost 4 bases, and 7 bases had no gene match. The CDR3 length is 15 residues. CDR3 residues: CASSSSGRLTGELFF. The CDR3, as DNA: TGTGCCAGCAGCTCTAGCGGGAGATTAACAGGGGAGCTGTTTTTT.